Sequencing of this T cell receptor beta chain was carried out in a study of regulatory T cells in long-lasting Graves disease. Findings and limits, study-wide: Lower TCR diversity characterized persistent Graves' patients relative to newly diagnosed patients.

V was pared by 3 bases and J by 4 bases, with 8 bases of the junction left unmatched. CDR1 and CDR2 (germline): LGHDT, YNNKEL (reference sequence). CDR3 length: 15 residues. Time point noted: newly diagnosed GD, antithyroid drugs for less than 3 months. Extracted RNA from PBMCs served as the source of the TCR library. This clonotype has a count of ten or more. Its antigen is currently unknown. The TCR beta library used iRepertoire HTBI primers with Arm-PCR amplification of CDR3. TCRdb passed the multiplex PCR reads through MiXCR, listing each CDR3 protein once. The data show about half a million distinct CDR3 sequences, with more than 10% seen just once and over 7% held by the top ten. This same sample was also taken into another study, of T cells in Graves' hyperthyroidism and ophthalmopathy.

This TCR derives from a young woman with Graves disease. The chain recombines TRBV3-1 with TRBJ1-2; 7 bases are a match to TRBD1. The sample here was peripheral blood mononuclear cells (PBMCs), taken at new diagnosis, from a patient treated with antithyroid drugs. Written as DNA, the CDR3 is TGTGCCAGCAGCCACCCTTCAGGGGGGGCCTATGGCTACACCTTC. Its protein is CASSHPSGGAYGYTF. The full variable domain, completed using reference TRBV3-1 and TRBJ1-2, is DTAVSQTPKYLVTQMGNDKSIKCEQNLGHDTMYWYKQDSKKFLKIMFSYNNKELIINETVPNRFSPKSPDKAHLNLHINSLELGDSAVYFCASSHPSGGAYGYTFGSGTRLTVV.